The 15 T cell receptor beta chains reported below all come from one sample, sequenced in a study of T cell repertoires in cytomegalovirus infection. TCRdb used MiXCR to reprocess the reads, holding one entry per CDR3 protein. The table records 110,000 or so distinct CDR3 sequences, around 31% of them present only once. These TCRs are of unknown antigen specificity. Sample: CD8+ T cells from cultured PBMCs, taken from culture after CMV antigen stimulation. The receptor set was obtained from a human donor in good health (CMV status not recorded). Some clones in this sample may be carry-over from other donors' samples.

V usage is TRBV20-1 and J usage is TRBJ2-7; D is undetermined. The germline V gene has CDR1 DFQATT and CDR2 SNEGSKA (reference sequence). CDR3 size: 12 residues. V was pared by 0 bases and J by 6 bases, with 9 bases between. DNA of the CDR3: TGCAGTGCTAGAGACCCGACCCCCGAGCAGTACTTC. This encodes CSARDPTPEQYF.

V is TRBV19 and J is TRBJ2-1; 9 bases map to TRBD1. The CDR3 contains 16 residues. The trim removed 6 bases at V and 6 bases at J, leaving 12 bases unmatched. The germline gives CDR1 LNHDA, CDR2 SQIVND (reference sequence). The CDR3 loop is CASRGGGTGRSNEQFF. CDR3 coding DNA: TGTGCCAGTAGAGGGGGTGGGACAGGGAGGTCCAATGAGCAGTTCTTC.

The rearrangement uses TRBV28 and TRBJ2-3, with D maybe TRBD1 (5 bases). This CDR3 comprises 16 residues. CDR1 MDHEN and CDR2 SYDVKM come from the germline V gene. V lost 5 bases and J lost 2, with 17 bases in between. DNA of the CDR3: TGTGCCAGCAGTCAAAATTGGGGCGGTGACACAGATACGCAGTATTTT. It encodes CASSQNWGGDTDTQYF.

The chain uses TRBV20-1 and TRBJ1-5, with TRBD1 as a possible D gene (5 bases). This CDR3 spans 14 amino acids. Trimming took 0 bases from V and 6 from J, leaving 12 bases between them. CDR1 DFQATT and CDR2 SNEGSKA come from the germline V gene (reference sequence). In DNA, the CDR3 is TGCAGTGCTAGAGATGCAGGGTGGGGTCAGCCCCAGCATTTT. Translation gives CSARDAGWGQPQHF.

J is TRBJ2-7 and V is TRBV6-1; TRBD1 is a possible D gene (6 bases). The germline V gene encodes CDR1 MNHNS and CDR2 SASEGT. Trimming took off 7 bases at V and 5 bases at J, with 18 bases between the two ends. The CDR3 contains 14 residues. CDR3 sequence reads: CASTKRQEADEQYF. CDR3 bases: TGTGCCAGCACGAAAAGACAGGAGGCTGACGAGCAGTACTTC.

The V call is TRBV7-3, the J call TRBJ2-2; TRBD1 is a possible D gene (5 bases). Trimming removed 1 base from V and 4 bases from J, with 10 bases in between. Germline lookup yields CDR1 SGHTA and CDR2 FQGTGA. CDR3 length: 15 amino acids. CDR3 DNA sequence: TGTGCCAGCAGCTTAAGGCTCGACAGCACCGGGGAGCTGTTTTTT. As protein: CASSLRLDSTGELFF.

V is TRBV20-1 and J is TRBJ1-4; no definite D call. The CDR3 covers 15 residues. Germline values: CDR1 DFQATT, CDR2 SNEGSKA (reference sequence). The germline V and J ends were trimmed by 0 bases and 5 bases, with 13 bases remaining between them. Here the CDR3 reads CSARDLGIWNEKLFF. Here the CDR3 DNA reads TGCAGTGCTAGAGATCTAGGGATTTGGAATGAAAAACTGTTTTTT.

The chain carries TRBV4-1 and TRBJ2-5; D could derive from TRBD1 or TRBD2 (6 bases each). The V and J ends lost 5 bases and 5 bases respectively, with 18 bases between them. This CDR3 region has 15 residues. Germline CDR1 reads MGHRA; CDR2 reads YSYEKL. The CDR3 coding sequence is TGCGCCAGCAGCAACGGCGGAGGGGGGCCGGAGACCCAGTACTTC. Protein: CASSNGGGGPETQYF.

The chain is built from TRBV3-1 and TRBJ1-6, with 7 bases that match TRBD1. Trimming at V came to 4 bases and at J to 13 bases, leaving 7 bases not matched to a gene. Germline-derived CDR1 and CDR2 are LGHDT and YNNKEL (reference sequence). This CDR3 has 13 residues. The CDR3 DNA reads as TGTGCCAGCAGCCCAGTAGGGGGCCTGCCCCTCCACTTT. Amino acids: CASSPVGGLPLHF.

V is TRBV11-1 and J is TRBJ2-7, with TRBD1 matching over 10 bases. The CDR3 has 17 residues. Germline-derived CDR1 and CDR2 are SGHAT and FQDESV (reference sequence). V shed 4 bases, J shed 2 bases, and the junction held 11 bases outside the gene matches. The CDR3 region is CASSSSRDRGITYEQYF. CDR3 nucleotides: TGTGCCAGCAGCTCGAGCCGGGACAGGGGAATTACCTACGAGCAGTACTTC.

The V call is TRBV7-9, the J call TRBJ2-3; TRBD2 is a possible D gene (6 bases). The CDR3 spans 16 residues. V gave up 2 bases and J gave up 4 bases, with 16 bases separating them. Per germline, CDR1 SEHNR and CDR2 FQNEAQ (reference sequence). CDR3 nucleotide sequence: TGTGCCAGCAGCTTACGGGGGACGGGGGAGGCAGATACGCAGTATTTT. Protein product: CASSLRGTGEADTQYF.

The chain carries TRBV4-1 and TRBJ2-3; D remains unclear. This CDR3 region has 14 residues. Germline V gene data show CDR1 as MGHRA and CDR2 as YSYEKL. The V and J ends lost 0 bases and 1 base respectively, with 5 bases between them. The CDR3: CASSQDHGTDTQYF. The DNA of the CDR3 is TGCGCCAGCAGCCAAGACCACGGCACAGATACGCAGTATTTT.

This clonotype was observed at least ten times. The chain recombines TRBV28 with TRBJ2-7, with D perhaps matching TRBD1 or TRBD2 (6 bases each). The V gene's germline CDR1 is MDHEN and CDR2 SYDVKM. This CDR3 has 15 amino acids. V was shortened by 5 bases and J by 6 bases, with 20 bases between the two germline ends. The CDR3 DNA is TGTGCCAGCAGTATGGGGGGCGGCTGGGAGTCCGAGCAGTACTTC. Residues: CASSMGGGWESEQYF. The variable domain in full, completed from reference TRBV28 and TRBJ2-7, reads DVKVTQSSRYLVKRTGEKVFLECVQDMDHENMFWYRQDPGLGLRLIYFSYDVKMKEKGDIPEGYSVSREKKERFSLILESASTNQTSMYLCASSMGGGWESEQYFGPGTRLTVT.

The chain couples TRBV7-8 to TRBJ1-2, with D unresolved. The CDR3 length is 12 residues. The germline CDR1 and CDR2 sequences are SGHVS and FQNEAQ. Trimming removed 5 bases from V and 6 bases from J, with 10 bases in between. CDR3 sequence (DNA): TGTGCCAGCAGCCGAACACTGGATGGCTACACCTTC. Its translation: CASSRTLDGYTF.

This clonotype was found many times. The V gene is TRBV7-3, the J gene TRBJ2-1; TRBD2 aligns across 8 bases. The germline V gene encodes CDR1 SGHTA and CDR2 FQGTGA. After removal of 0 bases from V and 0 bases from J, the junction contained 10 bases not matched to a gene. The CDR3 contains 19 residues. CDR3 nucleotide sequence: TGTGCCAGCAGCTTAACAAGGGAGCGGGGGCGCCTCTCCTACAATGAGCAGTTCTTC. Protein sequence: CASSLTRERGRLSYNEQFF.